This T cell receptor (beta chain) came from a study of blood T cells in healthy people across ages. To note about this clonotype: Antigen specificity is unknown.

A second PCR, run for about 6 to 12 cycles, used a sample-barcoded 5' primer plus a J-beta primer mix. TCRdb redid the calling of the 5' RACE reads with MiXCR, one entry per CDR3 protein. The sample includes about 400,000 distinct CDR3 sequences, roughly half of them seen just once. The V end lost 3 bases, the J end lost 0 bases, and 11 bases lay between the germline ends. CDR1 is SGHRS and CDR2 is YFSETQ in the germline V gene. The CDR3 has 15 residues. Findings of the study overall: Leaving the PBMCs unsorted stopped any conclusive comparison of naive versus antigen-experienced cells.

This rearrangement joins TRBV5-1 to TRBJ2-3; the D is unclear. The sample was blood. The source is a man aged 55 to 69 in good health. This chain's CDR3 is CASSWRGGSTDTQYF. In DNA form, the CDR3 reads TGCGCCAGCAGCTGGAGAGGTGGCAGCACAGATACGCAGTATTTT.